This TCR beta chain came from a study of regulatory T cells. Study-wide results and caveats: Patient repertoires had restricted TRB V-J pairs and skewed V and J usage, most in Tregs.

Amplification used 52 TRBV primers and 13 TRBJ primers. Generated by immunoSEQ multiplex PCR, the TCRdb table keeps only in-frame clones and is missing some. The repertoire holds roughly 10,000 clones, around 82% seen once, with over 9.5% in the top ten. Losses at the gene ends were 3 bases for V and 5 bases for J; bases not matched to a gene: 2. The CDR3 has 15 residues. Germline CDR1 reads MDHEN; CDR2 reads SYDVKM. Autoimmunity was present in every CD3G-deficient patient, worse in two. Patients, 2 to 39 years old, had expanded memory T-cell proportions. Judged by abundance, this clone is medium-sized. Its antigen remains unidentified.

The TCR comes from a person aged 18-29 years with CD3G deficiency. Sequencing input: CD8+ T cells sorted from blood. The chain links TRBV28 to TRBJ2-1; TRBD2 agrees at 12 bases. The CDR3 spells CASSFGLAGNNEQFF. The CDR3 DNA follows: TGTGCCAGCAGTTTCGGACTAGCGGGAAACAATGAGCAGTTCTTC.